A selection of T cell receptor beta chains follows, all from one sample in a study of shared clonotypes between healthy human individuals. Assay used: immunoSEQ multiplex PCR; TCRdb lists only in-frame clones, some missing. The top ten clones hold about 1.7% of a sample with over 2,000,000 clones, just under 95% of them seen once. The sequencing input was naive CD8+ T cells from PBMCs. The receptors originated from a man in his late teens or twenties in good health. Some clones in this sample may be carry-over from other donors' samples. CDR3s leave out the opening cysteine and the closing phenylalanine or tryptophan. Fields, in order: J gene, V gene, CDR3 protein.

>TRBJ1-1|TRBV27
ASSIGRYTEAF
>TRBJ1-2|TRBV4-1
ASSQGPGTVNYGYT
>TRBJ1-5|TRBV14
ASSQEGQPQH
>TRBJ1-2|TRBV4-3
ASSQGGSRTADNYGYT
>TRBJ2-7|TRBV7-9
ASSLAPEGIYEQY
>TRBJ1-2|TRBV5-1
ASTPDGASNYGYT
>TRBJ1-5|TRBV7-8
ASSLARNSNQPQH
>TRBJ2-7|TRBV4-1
ASSQDISARNLVYEQY
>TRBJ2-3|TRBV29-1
SVEEHTSGTSDTQY
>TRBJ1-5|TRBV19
ASSPNKGLVNQPQH
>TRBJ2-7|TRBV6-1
ASSYSGEAYEQY
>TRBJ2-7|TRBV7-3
ASSLRRAASGVLEQY
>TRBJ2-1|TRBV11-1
ASSSRDRDYNEQF
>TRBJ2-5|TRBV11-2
ASSFNVGEETQY
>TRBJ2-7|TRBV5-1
ASSLSGDEQY
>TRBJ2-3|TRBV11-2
ASSLGLATQY
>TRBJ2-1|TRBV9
ASSYGNEQF
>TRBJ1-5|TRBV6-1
ASRTTGKSQPQH
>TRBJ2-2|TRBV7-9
AGPRTGEAGELF
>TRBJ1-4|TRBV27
ASSLRQGREKLF
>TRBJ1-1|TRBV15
ATSRAPLNTEAF
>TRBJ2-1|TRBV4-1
ASSRQESTEPDYNEQF
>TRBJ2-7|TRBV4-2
ASSHPSRRLASYEQY
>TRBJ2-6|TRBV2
ASRQPRSSGANVLT
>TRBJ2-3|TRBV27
ASEGGTDTQY
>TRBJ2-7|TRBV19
ASSIARGISYEQY
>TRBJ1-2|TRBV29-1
SVLGMPHGYT
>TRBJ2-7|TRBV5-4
ASSLPGQGAGEQY
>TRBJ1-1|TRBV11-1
ASAWTGPNTEAF
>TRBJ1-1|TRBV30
AWNLRGSNTEAF
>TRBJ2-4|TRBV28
ASSFRAGKNIQY
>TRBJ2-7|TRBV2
ASSEDRDREETSYEQY
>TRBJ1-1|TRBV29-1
SVDVGQGSF
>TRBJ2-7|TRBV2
ASSEALQQY
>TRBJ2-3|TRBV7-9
ASSSSGRSDTQY
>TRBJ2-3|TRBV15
ATSPGLAVSTDTQY
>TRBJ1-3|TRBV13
ASSRRDLSGNTIY
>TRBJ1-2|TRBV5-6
ASSLGNRFNYGYT
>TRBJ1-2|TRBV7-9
ASSRGTGNIDGYT
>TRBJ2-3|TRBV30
AWSVRRRREGGDTQY
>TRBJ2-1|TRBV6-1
ASRRDSYSYNEQF
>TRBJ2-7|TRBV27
ASSLSGSYEQY
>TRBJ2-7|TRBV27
ASSLRDRYEQY
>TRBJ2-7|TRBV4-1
ASSQNYEQY
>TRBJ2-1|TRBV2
ASRLAGWVNEQF
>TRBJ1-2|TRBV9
ASSVRSELDGYT
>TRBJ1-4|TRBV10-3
AISESGTVSEKLF
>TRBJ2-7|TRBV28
ASSLSLSGDGYYEQY
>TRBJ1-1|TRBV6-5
ASSPDGNTEAF
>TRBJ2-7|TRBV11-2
ASSLAGTSYEQY